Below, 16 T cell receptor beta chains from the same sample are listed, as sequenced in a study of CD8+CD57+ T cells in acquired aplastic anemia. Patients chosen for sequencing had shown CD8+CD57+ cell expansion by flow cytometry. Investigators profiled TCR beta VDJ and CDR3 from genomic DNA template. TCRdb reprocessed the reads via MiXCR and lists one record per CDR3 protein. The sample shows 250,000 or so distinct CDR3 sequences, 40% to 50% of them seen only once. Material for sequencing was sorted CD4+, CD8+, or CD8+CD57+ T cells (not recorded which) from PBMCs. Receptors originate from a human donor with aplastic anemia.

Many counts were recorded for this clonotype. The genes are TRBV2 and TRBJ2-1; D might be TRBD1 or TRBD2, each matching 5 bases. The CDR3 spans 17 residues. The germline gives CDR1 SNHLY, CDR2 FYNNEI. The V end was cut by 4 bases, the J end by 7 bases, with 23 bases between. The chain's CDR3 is CASSVFFRDRLGNEQFF. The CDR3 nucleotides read TGTGCCAGCAGTGTATTTTTTCGGGACCGCCTTGGGAATGAGCAGTTCTTC.

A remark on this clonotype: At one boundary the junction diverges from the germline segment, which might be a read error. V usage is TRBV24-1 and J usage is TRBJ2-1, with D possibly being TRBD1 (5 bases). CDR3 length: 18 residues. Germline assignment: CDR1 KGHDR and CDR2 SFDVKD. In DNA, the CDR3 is TGTGCCAGCAGTTACCTAGGACAAGTTTCTCCCACCTACAATGAGCAGTTCTTC. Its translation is CASSYLGQVSPTYNEQFF.

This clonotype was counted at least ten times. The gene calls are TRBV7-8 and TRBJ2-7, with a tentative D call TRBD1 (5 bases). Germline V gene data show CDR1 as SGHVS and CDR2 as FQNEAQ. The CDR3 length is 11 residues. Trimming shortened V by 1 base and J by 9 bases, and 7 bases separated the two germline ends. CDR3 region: CASSLDRRQYF. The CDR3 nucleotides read TGTGCCAGCAGCTTAGACAGGAGGCAGTACTTC.

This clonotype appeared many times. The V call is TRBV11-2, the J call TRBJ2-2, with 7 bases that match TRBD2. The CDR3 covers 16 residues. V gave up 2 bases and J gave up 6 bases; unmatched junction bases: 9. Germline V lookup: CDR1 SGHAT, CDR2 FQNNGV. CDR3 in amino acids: CASSLFETSMAGELFF. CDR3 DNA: TGTGCCAGCAGCTTATTCGAGACTAGCATGGCCGGGGAGCTGTTTTTT.

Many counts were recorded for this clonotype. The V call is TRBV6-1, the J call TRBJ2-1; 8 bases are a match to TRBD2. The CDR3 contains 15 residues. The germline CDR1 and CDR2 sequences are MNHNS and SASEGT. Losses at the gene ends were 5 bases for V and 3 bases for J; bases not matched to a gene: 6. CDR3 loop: CASSYEGLGYNEQFF. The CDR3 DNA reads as TGTGCCAGCAGTTACGAGGGACTAGGCTACAATGAGCAGTTCTTC.

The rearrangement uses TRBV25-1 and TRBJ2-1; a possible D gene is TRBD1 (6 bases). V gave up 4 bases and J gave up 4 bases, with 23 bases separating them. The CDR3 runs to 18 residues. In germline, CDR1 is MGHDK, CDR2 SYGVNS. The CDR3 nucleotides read TGTGCCAGCAGTGGAAGGGACATTCGGGACGCTTGGTACAATGAGCAGTTCTTC. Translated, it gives CASSGRDIRDAWYNEQFF.

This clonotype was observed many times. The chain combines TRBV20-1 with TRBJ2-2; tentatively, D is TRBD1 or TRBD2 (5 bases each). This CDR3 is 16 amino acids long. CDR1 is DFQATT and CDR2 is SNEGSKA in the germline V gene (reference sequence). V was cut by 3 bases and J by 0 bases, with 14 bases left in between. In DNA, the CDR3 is TGCAGTGCTAGGGGGGAGCAGCAGACGAACACCGGGGAGCTGTTTTTT. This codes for CSARGEQQTNTGELFF.

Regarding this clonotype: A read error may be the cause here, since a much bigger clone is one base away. The CDR3 sequence is CASSQDNHRAETQYF. In nucleotides, the CDR3 is TGCGCCAGCAGCCAAGATAATCACAGGGCAGAGACCCAGTACTTC. V and J are TRBV4-1 and TRBJ2-5; D is perhaps TRBD1 (6 bases). Germline V gene lookup returns CDR1 MGHRA and CDR2 YSYEKL. The CDR3 totals 15 residues. V shed 0 bases and J shed 4 bases, with 12 bases lying between them.

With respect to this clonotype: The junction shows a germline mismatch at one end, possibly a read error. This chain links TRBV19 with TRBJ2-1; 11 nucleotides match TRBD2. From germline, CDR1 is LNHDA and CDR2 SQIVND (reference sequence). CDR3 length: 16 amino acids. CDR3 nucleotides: TGTGCCAGTAGTATTGGTACTAGCGGGAGAGACAACGAGCAGTTCTTC. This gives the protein CASSIGTSGRDNEQFF.

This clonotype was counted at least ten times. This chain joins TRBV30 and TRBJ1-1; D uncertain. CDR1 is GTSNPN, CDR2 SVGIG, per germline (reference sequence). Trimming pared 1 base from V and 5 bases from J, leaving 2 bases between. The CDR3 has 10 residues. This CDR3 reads CAWSGTEAFF. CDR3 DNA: TGTGCCTGGAGTGGGACTGAAGCTTTCTTT.

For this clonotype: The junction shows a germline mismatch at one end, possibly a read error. The DNA for the CDR3 is TGCAGTGCAAAGCGGGAGAACACCGGGGAGCTGTCTTGG. Protein: CSAKRENTGELSW. V and J are TRBV20-1 and TRBJ2-2; 8 bases are shared with TRBD2. Germline lookup yields CDR1 DFQATT and CDR2 SNEGSKA (reference sequence). This CDR3 has 13 amino acids.

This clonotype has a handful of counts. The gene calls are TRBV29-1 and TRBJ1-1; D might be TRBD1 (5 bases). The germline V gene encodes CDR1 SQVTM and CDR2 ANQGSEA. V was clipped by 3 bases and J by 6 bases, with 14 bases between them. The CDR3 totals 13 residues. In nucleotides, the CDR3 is TGCAGCGTTGAGCCGGGGGGGGTTGCTGAAGCTTTCTTT. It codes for CSVEPGGVAEAFF.

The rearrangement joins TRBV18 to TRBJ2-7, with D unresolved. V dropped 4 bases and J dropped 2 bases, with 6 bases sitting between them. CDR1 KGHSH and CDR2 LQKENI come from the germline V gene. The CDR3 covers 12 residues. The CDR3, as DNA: TGTGCCAGCTCACTCGATACCTACGAGCAGTACTTC. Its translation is CASSLDTYEQYF.

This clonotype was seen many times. The DNA for the CDR3 is TGCGCCAGCAGCCAAGATCGGGCTAGCGGGAGGAACGAGCAGTACTTC. It is translated as CASSQDRASGRNEQYF. The rearrangement uses TRBV4-3 and TRBJ2-7; TRBD2 agrees at 11 bases. CDR1 and CDR2 (germline): LGHNA, YSLEER. The length of the CDR3 is 16 residues. J gave up 5 bases and V 0 bases, and 6 bases lay outside the gene matches.

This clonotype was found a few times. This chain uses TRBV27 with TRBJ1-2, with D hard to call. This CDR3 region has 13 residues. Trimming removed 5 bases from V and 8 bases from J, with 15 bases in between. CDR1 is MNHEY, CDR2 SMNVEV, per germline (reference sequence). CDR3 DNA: TGTGCCAGCAGTCCCGCGGGAGTCCGCGGCTACACCTTC. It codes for CASSPAGVRGYTF.

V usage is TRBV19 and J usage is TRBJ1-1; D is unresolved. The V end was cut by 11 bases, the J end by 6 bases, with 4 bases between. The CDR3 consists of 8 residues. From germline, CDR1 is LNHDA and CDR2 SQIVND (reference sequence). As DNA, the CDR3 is TGTGCCCATCCTGAAGCTTTCTTT. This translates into CAHPEAFF.